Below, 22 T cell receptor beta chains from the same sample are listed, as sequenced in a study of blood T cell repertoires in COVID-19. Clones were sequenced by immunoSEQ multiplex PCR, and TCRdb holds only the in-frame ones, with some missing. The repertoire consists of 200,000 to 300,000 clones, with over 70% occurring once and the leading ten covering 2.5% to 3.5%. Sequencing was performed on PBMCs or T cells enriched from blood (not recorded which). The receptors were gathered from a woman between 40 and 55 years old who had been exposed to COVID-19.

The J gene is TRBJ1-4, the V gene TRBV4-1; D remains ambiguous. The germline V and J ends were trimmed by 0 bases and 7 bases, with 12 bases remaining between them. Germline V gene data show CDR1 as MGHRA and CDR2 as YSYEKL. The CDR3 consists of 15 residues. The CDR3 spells CASSQEAGGGEKLFF. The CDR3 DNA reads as TGCGCCAGCAGCCAAGAAGCGGGTGGCGGTGAAAAACTGTTTTTT.

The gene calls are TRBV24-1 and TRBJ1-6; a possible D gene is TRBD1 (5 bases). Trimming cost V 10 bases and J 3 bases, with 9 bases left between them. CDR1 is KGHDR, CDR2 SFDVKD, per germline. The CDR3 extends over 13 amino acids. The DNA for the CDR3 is TGTGCCACTCGGGGGGTCTATAATTCACCCCTCCACTTT. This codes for CATRGVYNSPLHF.

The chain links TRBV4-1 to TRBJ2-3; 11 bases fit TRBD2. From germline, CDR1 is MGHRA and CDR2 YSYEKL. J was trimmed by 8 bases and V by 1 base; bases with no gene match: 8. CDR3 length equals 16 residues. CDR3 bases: TGCGCCAGCAGCCAAGCGACTAGCGGGGTGGGTGGTACGCAGTATTTT. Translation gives CASSQATSGVGGTQYF.

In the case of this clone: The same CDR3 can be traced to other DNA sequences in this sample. CDR3 region: CASSLLGQGNEQFF. The CDR3 DNA is TGTGCCAGCAGTTTACTGGGACAGGGCAATGAGCAGTTCTTC. The V gene is TRBV27, the J gene TRBJ2-1, with 9 bases matching TRBD1. Germline V gene lookup returns CDR1 MNHEY and CDR2 SMNVEV (reference sequence). After removal of 2 bases from V and 6 bases from J, the junction contained 2 bases not matched to a gene. The CDR3 is made up of 14 amino acids.

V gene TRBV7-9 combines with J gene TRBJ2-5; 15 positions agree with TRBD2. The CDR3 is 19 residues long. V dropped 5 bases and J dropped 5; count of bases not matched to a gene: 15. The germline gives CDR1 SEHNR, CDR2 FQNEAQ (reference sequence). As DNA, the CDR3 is TGTGCCAGCAGCCTCTCCTCCGGGACTAGCGGGGGGTACCGGGAGACCCAGTACTTC. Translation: CASSLSSGTSGGYRETQYF.

The CDR3 sequence: CASSFAQIDSGNTIYF. For the CDR3, the DNA is TGTGCCAGCAGCTTTGCACAGATAGACTCTGGAAACACCATATATTTT. This chain joins TRBV7-2 and TRBJ1-3; D unresolved. The CDR3 contains 16 residues. Looked up from germline, CDR1 is SGHTA and CDR2 is FQGNSA. Trimming removed 3 bases from V and 0 bases from J, with 12 bases in between.

The CDR3 loop reads CANKGLASTGELFF. CDR3 bases: TGTGCCAACAAGGGACTAGCGAGCACCGGGGAGCTGTTTTTT. The chain is built from TRBV21-1 and TRBJ2-2; the table's D call TRBD2 went unverified against the DNA. TRBV21-1 is described as a pseudogene. This CDR3 region has 14 residues.

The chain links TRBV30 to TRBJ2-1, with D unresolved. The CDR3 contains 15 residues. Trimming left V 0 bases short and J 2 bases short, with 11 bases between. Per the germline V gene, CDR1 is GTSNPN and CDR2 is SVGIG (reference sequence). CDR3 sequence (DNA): TGTGCCTGGAGTGTAGACGGGTCCGCCTACAATGAGCAGTTCTTC. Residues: CAWSVDGSAYNEQFF.

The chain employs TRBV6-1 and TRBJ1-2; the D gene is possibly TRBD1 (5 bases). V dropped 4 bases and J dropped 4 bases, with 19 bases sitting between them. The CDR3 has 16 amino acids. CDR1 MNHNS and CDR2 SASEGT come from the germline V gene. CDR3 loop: CASSAPIGQGPYGYTF. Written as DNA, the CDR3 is TGTGCCAGCAGTGCCCCCATTGGGCAGGGTCCCTATGGCTACACCTTC.

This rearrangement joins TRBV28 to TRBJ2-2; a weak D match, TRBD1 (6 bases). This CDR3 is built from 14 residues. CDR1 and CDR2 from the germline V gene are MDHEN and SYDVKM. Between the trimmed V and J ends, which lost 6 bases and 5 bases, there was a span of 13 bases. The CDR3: CASRLTQGTGELFF. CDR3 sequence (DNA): TGTGCCAGCAGGTTAACCCAGGGGACCGGGGAGCTGTTTTTT.

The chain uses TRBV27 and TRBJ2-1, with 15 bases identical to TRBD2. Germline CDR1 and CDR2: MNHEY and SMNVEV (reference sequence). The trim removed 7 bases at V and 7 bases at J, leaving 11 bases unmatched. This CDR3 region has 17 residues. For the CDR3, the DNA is TGTGCCAGCACCGGGACTAGCGGGAGGAGGGTCATTAATGAGCAGTTCTTC. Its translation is CASTGTSGRRVINEQFF.

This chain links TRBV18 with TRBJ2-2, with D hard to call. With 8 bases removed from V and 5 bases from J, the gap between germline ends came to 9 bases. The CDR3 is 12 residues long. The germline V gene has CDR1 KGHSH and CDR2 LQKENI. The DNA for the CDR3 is TGTGCCAGCCGACTCATGACCGGGGAGCTGTTTTTT. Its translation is CASRLMTGELFF. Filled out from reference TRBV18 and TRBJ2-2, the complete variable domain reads NAGVMQNPRHLVRRRGQEARLRCSPMKGHSHVYWYRQLPEEGLKFMVYLQKENIIDESGMPKERFSAEFPKEGPSILRIQQVVRGDSAAYFCASRLMTGELFFGEGSRLTVL.

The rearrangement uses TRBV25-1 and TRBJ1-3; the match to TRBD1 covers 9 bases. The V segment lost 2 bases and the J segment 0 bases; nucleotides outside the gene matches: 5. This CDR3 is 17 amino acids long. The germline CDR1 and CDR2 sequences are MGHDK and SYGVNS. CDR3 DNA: TGTGCCAGCAGTGAACCTGGGACAGGGTTCTCTGGAAACACCATATATTTT. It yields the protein CASSEPGTGFSGNTIYF. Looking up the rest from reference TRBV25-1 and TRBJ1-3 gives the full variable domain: EADIYQTPRYLVIGTGKKITLECSQTMGHDKMYWYQQDPGMELHLIHYSYGVNSTEKGDLSSESTVSRIRTEHFPLTLESARPSHTSQYLCASSEPGTGFSGNTIYFGEGSWLTVV.

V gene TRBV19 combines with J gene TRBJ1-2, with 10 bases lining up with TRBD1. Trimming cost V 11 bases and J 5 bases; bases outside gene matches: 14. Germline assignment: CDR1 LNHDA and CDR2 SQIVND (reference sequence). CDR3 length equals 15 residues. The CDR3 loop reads CAASLPRTGGYGYTF. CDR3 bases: TGTGCCGCCAGTCTTCCTCGGACAGGGGGATATGGCTACACCTTC.

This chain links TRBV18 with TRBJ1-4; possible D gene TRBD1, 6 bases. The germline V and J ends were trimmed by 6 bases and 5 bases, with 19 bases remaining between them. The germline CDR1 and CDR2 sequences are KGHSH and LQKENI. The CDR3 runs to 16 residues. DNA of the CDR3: TGTGCCAGCTCTCGAACCCCTGGACAGCAGAATGAAAAACTGTTTTTT. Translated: CASSRTPGQQNEKLFF.

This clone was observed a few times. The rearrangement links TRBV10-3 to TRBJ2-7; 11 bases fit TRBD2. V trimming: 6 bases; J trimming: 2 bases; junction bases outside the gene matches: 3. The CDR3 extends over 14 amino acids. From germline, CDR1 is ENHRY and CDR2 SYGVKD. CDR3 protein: CAIRASGGTYEQYF. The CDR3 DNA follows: TGTGCCATCAGGGCTAGCGGGGGGACCTACGAGCAGTACTTC.

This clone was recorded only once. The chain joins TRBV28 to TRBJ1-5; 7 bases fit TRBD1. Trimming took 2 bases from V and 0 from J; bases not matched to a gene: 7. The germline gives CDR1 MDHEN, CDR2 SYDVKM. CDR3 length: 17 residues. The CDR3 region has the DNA TGTGCCAGCAGTTTACCCCGACAGGGCCTTAGCAATCAGCCCCAGCATTTT. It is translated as CASSLPRQGLSNQPQHF.

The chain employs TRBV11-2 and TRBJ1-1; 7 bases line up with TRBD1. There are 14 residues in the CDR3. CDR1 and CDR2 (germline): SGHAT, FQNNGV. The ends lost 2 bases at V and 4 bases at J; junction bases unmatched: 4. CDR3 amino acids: CASSLRQGGTEAFF. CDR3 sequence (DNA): TGTGCCAGCAGCTTACGACAGGGAGGCACTGAAGCTTTCTTT.

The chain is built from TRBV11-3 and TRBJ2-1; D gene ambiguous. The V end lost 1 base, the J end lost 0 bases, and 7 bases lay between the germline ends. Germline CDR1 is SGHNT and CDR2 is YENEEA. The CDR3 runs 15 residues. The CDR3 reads CASSLGRSSYNEQFF. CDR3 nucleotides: TGTGCCAGCAGCTTAGGCCGGAGCTCCTACAATGAGCAGTTCTTC.

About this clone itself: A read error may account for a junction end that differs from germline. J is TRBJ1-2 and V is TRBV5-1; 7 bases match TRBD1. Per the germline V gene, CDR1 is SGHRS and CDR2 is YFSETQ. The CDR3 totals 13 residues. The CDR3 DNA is TGTGCCAGCAGCTTGGACCGGGACAGCCGCTACACCTTC. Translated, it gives CASSLDRDSRYTF.

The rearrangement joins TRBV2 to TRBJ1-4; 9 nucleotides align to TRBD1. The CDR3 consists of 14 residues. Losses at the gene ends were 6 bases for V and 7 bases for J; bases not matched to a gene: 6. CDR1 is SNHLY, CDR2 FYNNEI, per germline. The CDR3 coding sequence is TGTGCCAGCAGGGGGACAGGGAGGAGTGAAAAACTGTTTTTT. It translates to CASRGTGRSEKLFF.

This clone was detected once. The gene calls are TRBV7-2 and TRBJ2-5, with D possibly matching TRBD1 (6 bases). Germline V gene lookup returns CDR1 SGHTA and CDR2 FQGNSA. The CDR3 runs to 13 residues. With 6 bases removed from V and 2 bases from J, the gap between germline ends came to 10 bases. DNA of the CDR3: TGTGCCAGCAGACCCGGACAGCAAGAGACCCAGTACTTC. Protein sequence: CASRPGQQETQYF.